This TCR beta chain is drawn from a study of blood T cell repertoires in COVID-19 (dated by TCRdb to about 2020). Regarding the complete study: The collaborator samples originated in the United States, Italy and Spain and spanned the acute and convalescent phases of COVID-19. Sample metadata almost always included a de-identified subject ID, COVID-19 status, age in years and sex. The dataset comprised deeply sampled blood TCRbeta repertoires from subjects exposed to, actively infected with, or recovered from COVID-19. The repertoires were made available in a free public database intended to serve as a resource for research on the immune response to SARS-CoV-2. Samples came from the ongoing ImmuneRACE study (first 160 participants) plus 1,254 subjects from 6 global collaborators. The prospective study material was composed of cDNA or gDNA derived from T cells, B-cell-depleted T cells, or PBMCs. Where HLA class I and class II types were available, the types were taken from metadata supplied by the sample provider, not from assay-based typing. General findings and caveats noted by the study authors: The quantity of clinical and demographic metadata differed by source and by participant and was supplied without curation.

This clone showed up just a few times. Its antigen remains undetermined. Per-base quality was not reported, and no clone a single base away is much larger than it. Each collaborating institution followed its own protocols to collect whole blood in K2EDTA tubes. For TCRbeta analysis, collaborator samples were shipped as frozen whole blood, as isolated PBMCs, or as DNA extracted from either sample type. The immunoSEQ Assay, a bias-controlled multiplex PCR, was used to amplify TCRbeta CDR3 regions from genomic DNA. The authors' analysis ran thus. Within the assay, amplification of reference gene primers was used to estimate how many nucleated cells each sample contained. To quantify the absolute abundance of each unique TCRbeta CDR3 rearrangement, sequence reads were collapsed and filtered. For each sample, productive Simpson clonality was calculated as the square root of Simpson's diversity index over productive rearrangements. The table comes from immuneACCESS by way of TCRdb, which keeps in-frame sequences with V and J called. Part of the clones is missing from these tables; in studies checked, under half for an unresolved V gene and the rest for unknown reasons. The DNA gave D and trimming, while V, J and clone size come from that table. Here the sample has 90,000 to 130,000 clones; approximately 70% occur a single time. The ten top clones hold more than 1.5% of the sample.

The CDR3 sequence holds 15 residues, the cysteine and phenylalanine included. Only CDR3 DNA is held: 45 bases, read in frame from base 1. According to the germline V gene, CDR1 reads LGHNA and CDR2 reads YSLEER. Trimming leaves V shorter by 2 bases and J shorter by 4 bases, with the junction holding 1 base beyond the gene matches. What was sequenced was peripheral blood. The rearrangement joined TRBV4-3 to TRBJ2-1, with 11 bases matching TRBD2. This clonotype was obtained from a woman aged 40-49 years with acute or convalescent COVID-19. CDR3 protein: CASSQLAGGYNEQFF. The DNA sequence is TGCGCCAGCAGCCAACTAGCGGGGGGTTACAATGAGCAGTTCTTC.